This TCR beta chain was observed in a study of response to subunit inactivated influenza vaccine (dated by TCRdb to about 2018). At the level of the whole study: Deep quantitative profiling of the T cell receptor repertoire was used in the study to follow responses to a trivalent subunit inactivated influenza vaccine.

Including cysteine and phenylalanine, the CDR3 has 17 amino acids. The read is trimmed to its CDR3 DNA, 51 bases read in frame from base 1. Trimming at the junction amounts to 4 bases on V and 7 bases on J, and the germline ends lie 23 bases apart. The germline V gene supplies CDR1 MGHRA and CDR2 YSYEKL. Concerning this clonotype: The antigen it binds to is not known. No base quality values were provided; no much bigger clone lies one nucleotide off.

What the work shows at the level of the full study, not this receptor alone: The authors proposed that each seasonal influenza vaccination may bring in only a limited number of new T cells.

Library preparation was by RT-PCR. TCRdb names Illumina HiSeq 2500 as the instrument used. TCRdb itself trimmed the public reads at Q25 with fastp, ran MiXCR and retained productive beta chains. Every CDR3 protein is listed once, alongside the most common genes and DNA of its rows. The sample has 650,000 to 800,000 distinct CDR3 sequences on record, less than 20% of them singletons. The ten largest clones represent roughly a tenth of the sample. The receptor comes from a man aged 50-59 years who received an inactivated influenza vaccine. Donor details come from another sample of the same person, matched by shared clones. Sample: PBMCs from blood, taken more than 4 days after vaccination. Recombination joined TRBV4-1 with TRBJ2-1; the D gene is unclear. This receptor carries the CDR3 CASSPTRWQSLGNEQFF. The sequenced DNA: TGCGCCAGCAGCCCTACCCGGTGGCAGAGCCTGGGAAATGAGCAGTTCTTC.